A selection of T cell receptor beta chains follows, all from one sample in a study of cytomegalovirus exposure and HLA in healthy donors. Sequenced by immunoSEQ multiplex PCR; TCRdb stores in-frame clones only, minus some. Of approximately 88,000 clones listed, 60% to 85% were seen once; the top ten hold almost 6%. Sequenced sample: PBMCs. The receptor source for this set is a man younger than 35 in good health and CMV-seropositive. The CDR3 runs from the conserved cysteine through the conserved F or W. D genes are given only for firm matches. Clone size is given for some rows only: seen once, a few or many times, or a class if the clone is expanded.

abundance,v_gene,d_gene,j_gene,CDR3nt,CDR3aa
NA,TRBV18,NA,TRBJ1-1,TGTGCCAGCTCACCACGGCCTGTTCAGGATACTGAAGCTTTCTTT,CASSPRPVQDTEAFF
NA,TRBV29-1,NA,TRBJ1-5,TGCAGCGTTATCTTGTTGGCAGGGGCATATCAGCCCCAGCATTTT,CSVILLAGAYQPQHF
once,TRBV4-2,TRBD2,TRBJ2-1,TGTGCCAGCAGCCAAGATCGGGGGGGAGGGCGCTCTCAGTTCTTC,CASSQDRGGGRSQFF
NA,TRBV5-5,NA,TRBJ1-5,TGTGCCAGCAGCCTGAACAGGGCAGCGCAGCCCCAGCATTTT,CASSLNRAAQPQHF
NA,TRBV28,NA,TRBJ1-1,TGTGCCAGCAGTAGACAGATTAACACTGAAGCTTTCTTT,CASSRQINTEAFF
NA,TRBV7-9,NA,TRBJ2-1,TGTGCCAGCAGCTTACCAGCTCAGGGGATCCACAATGAGCAGTTCTTC,CASSLPAQGIHNEQFF
NA,TRBV15,TRBD1,TRBJ2-5,TGTGCCACCAGCATAGACTACCTCAAAGACAGGGAAACCCAGTACTTC,CATSIDYLKDRETQYF
NA,TRBV4-1,NA,TRBJ2-2,TGCGCCAGCAGCCAAGAGGTCAGCGGACGTATGAACACCGGGGAGCTGTTTTTT,CASSQEVSGRMNTGELFF
NA,TRBV28,TRBD2,TRBJ2-3,TGTGCCAGCAGTGACGGGACTAGCGGCACAGATACGCAGTATTTT,CASSDGTSGTDTQYF
NA,TRBV28,TRBD1,TRBJ1-2,TGTGCCAGCCGGGGACAGCCCTATGGCTACACCTTC,CASRGQPYGYTF
NA,TRBV7-9,NA,TRBJ2-7,TGTGCCAGCAGCTCCACAGTCACCTACGAGCAGTACTTC,CASSSTVTYEQYF
NA,TRBV25-1,NA,TRBJ2-2,TGTGCCAGCAGTGAAAACTTCTACACCGGGGAGCTGTTTTTT,CASSENFYTGELFF
NA,TRBV5-1,TRBD2,TRBJ2-1,TGCGCCAGCAGCTTTGCTGAGACTAGCGGGAGAAATGAGCAGTTCTTC,CASSFAETSGRNEQFF
medium-sized,TRBV7-3,TRBD2,TRBJ2-1,TGTGCCAGCAGCTTAGAAACCCCGGGACTAGTAGGGAATGAGCAGTTCTTC,CASSLETPGLVGNEQFF
NA,TRBV9,TRBD2,TRBJ2-3,TGTGCCAGCAGCACCCGACTAGCGGTCACAGATACGCAGTATTTT,CASSTRLAVTDTQYF
NA,TRBV29-1,NA,TRBJ1-1,TGCAGCGTGGCGGGCAGGAGCACTGAAGCTTTCTTT,CSVAGRSTEAFF
once,TRBV6-4,TRBD1,TRBJ1-5,TGTGCCAGCAGTGACCCTGGACAGGGGGCCAATCAGCCCCAGCATTTT,CASSDPGQGANQPQHF
NA,TRBV7-8,NA,TRBJ2-1,TGTGCCAGCAGCTTAAAAAGGGGAGGTCTTACCAATGAGCAGTTCTTC,CASSLKRGGLTNEQFF
NA,TRBV6-6,NA,TRBJ2-3,TGTGCCAGCAGCGACAACACAGATACGCAGTATTTT,CASSDNTDTQYF
NA,TRBV28,NA,TRBJ1-4,TGTGCCAGCAGAATAAGGAGAAAACTGTTTTTT,CASRIRRKLFF
NA,TRBV27,TRBD1,TRBJ2-7,TGTGCCAGCAGTTTAGCCAGGGGGCACTCCTACGAGCAGTACTTC,CASSLARGHSYEQYF
few,TRBV9,NA,TRBJ1-4,TGTGCCAGCAGCGTAGAGGGGGTTACTAATGAAAAACTGTTTTTT,CASSVEGVTNEKLFF
NA,TRBV7-9,NA,TRBJ1-1,TGTGCCAGCAGCTTAGCTAGGTGCTACCGGGTCTTT,CASSLARCYRVF
few,TRBV28,NA,TRBJ2-7,TGTGCCAGCAGTTTAGTACAGAGATCCTACGAGCAGTACTTC,CASSLVQRSYEQYF
NA,TRBV28,NA,TRBJ1-1,TGTGCCAGCAGCCCCACAGGTCGCCTCGGGAACACTGAAGCTTTCTTT,CASSPTGRLGNTEAFF
NA,TRBV5-1,NA,TRBJ1-1,TGCGCCAGCAGCTTCTGGGGGCGAGCTGAAGCTTTCTTT,CASSFWGRAEAFF
NA,TRBV11-2,TRBD2,TRBJ2-7,TGTGCCAGCAGCGGAAGGGACGGGGGGAGCTACGAGCAGTACTTC,CASSGRDGGSYEQYF
NA,TRBV19,TRBD1,TRBJ1-1,TGTGCCAGTAGTATTACAGGGGTCTTTACTGAAGCTTTCTTT,CASSITGVFTEAFF
NA,TRBV10-2,TRBD1,TRBJ1-1,TGCGCCATCCGGACAGGGGCACTGAACACTGAAGCTTTCTTT,CAIRTGALNTEAFF
NA,TRBV9,TRBD2,TRBJ2-7,TGTGCCAGCAGCGTAGCCGGGACTAGCGGTTACGAGCAGTACTTC,CASSVAGTSGYEQYF